This T cell receptor (beta chain) was sequenced during a study of cytomegalovirus exposure and HLA in healthy donors. Looking at the study overall: About 79% of around 390 genotyped donors fell in the Caucasian-associated ancestry cluster.

Primers for the PCR totalled 60 Vbeta and 13 Jbeta. Profiled with immunoSEQ multiplex PCR; TCRdb holds only in-frame clones, not every one. The table shows about 150,000 clones, with over 60% occurring only once. The CDR3 extends over 15 amino acids. Germline CDR1 is SGHTS and CDR2 is YDEGEE. V was cut by 4 bases and J by 2 bases, with 15 bases left in between. Donors likely had unrecorded immune exposures despite being nominally healthy when sampled. This clone was counted between two and nine times. The clonotype was recovered from a woman in her twenties or thirties in good health and CMV-seronegative. V usage is TRBV5-8 and J usage is TRBJ1-1, with D possibly being TRBD1 (6 bases). The sequencing sample was made of PBMCs. In DNA, the CDR3 is TGTGCCAGCAGCCCGGAAGGGACACTCAACACTGAAGCTTTCTTT. Its protein is CASSPEGTLNTEAFF.